This T cell receptor (beta chain) was documented in a study of beta chain features in type 1 diabetes listed by TCRdb under 2018. In the study overall: Patients and healthy donors did not differ in mean age, gender distribution, total cell number or subset yield. Across all samples, fewer than 110,000,000 sorted cells were examined, and cell number per subset correlated strongly with RNA yield. In the study, recently diagnosed type 1 diabetes patients and matched healthy donors were compared on the TCRB repertoires of their sorted circulating CD4+ T cell subsets. Whereas all 30 or so donors provided naive and central memory subsets, regulatory and stem cell-like memory subsets were isolated from just 8 patients and roughly 8 healthy donors.

Each donor gave one peripheral blood draw, around 0.12 L on average, collected into heparinised tubes. A BD FACSAria II and a panel including CD45RO, CCR7, CD25, CD127, CD95 and CD27 were used to sort naive, central memory, regulatory and stem cell-like memory CD4+ T cells. A purity above 98% was achieved for all sorted populations. Right away, PBMCs were isolated by Lymphoprep density gradient centrifugation and were stained directly, with no culture step. So that batch effects would be minimized, each experiment stained and sorted samples in pairs, pairing one healthy donor with one patient. This clone was counted at least ten times. Its recognized antigen is unknown. Base qualities are not at hand, and no much larger clone is one base apart. What the research found in general, with its limitations: Because cDNA was sequenced instead of genomic DNA, highly expressing activated cells could be over-represented, though the groups showed no difference in activation or CD3 levels. Because small numbers of individuals were included in the HLA sub-analyses, any influence of HLA type on TCRB rearrangement was left unresolved. Naive, central memory and regulatory TCRB repertoires appeared to be more similar among patients than among healthy donors. Fewer insertions and more nucleotide deletions at VDJ recombination sites were observed in patients with type 1 diabetes, implying thymic rearrangement abnormalities. A moderate but significant shortening of TCRB CDR3 length was observed in type 1 diabetes patients in all four CD4+ subsets. Shorter templates might be favored by PCR, yet because patient and control samples were amplified and corrected together, any such skew would affect both groups equally.

The entire isolated RNA was reverse transcribed using the High Capacity cDNA Reverse Transcription Kit, and thus expressed TCRB transcripts were sequenced. Naive, central memory and regulatory T cell samples underwent deep immunoSEQ sequencing, averaging approximately 3.5 million total reads per sample. Sorted cells were lysed in RLT buffer, and RNA was extracted using DNase-treated RNeasy Micro or Mini kits according to cell number. To prevent cross-contamination, each cell subset was processed individually, whereas patient and healthy donor samples were processed jointly. The immunoSEQ multiplex PCR was used to amplify TCRB sequences from cDNA, generating 87-bp fragments that spanned the CDR3 region. Sequencing of the amplicons was performed on the Illumina HiSeq platform. Processing in the source paper ran as follows. PCR bias was computationally corrected using synthetic template baselines, reads within Hamming distance 2 were collapsed, and singletons that could not be merged were discarded. Reads were aligned to IMGT to assign V, D and J genes, CDR3 length, and insertions or deletions at six rearrangement sites. Within each subset, clonotype counts were normalized to sorted cell number, after which true diversity and Gini coefficients were computed with the tcR R package. The overlap coefficient, calculated on TCRB nucleotide sequences, was used to quantify repertoire sharing. Out-of-frame TCRB sequences from naive cells were analyzed to stand in for the pre-selection repertoire. TCRdb mirrors the immuneACCESS table, restricted to in-frame sequences. Some clones are absent from its copies; in checked studies, under half trace to an unresolved V gene, and the reason for the others is unknown. V and J calls and clone size come straight from that table; D and trimming were deduced from the DNA. For this sample the table gives about 250,000 clones, of which roughly 11% were detected only once. The ten biggest clones cover around 0.015% of the sample.

Unmatched junction bases come to 6, with V trimmed by 4 bases and J by 5 bases. Including cysteine and phenylalanine, the CDR3 has 14 amino acids. CDR3 DNA only is kept here, 42 bases in frame from base 1. The sequence joins TRBV23-1 to TRBJ1-1, with 8 middle bases fitting TRBD1. TRBV23-1 is reported as an ORF; its role is uncertain. Source material: naive CD4+ T cells from blood. Interpreted using the paper, the cell subset or site label stands for: true naive CD4+ T cells. This receptor was obtained from a man younger than 45 with type 1 diabetes. The DNA sequence is given as TGCGCCAGCAGTCGTGGACAGGGAAGAACTGAAGCTTTCTTT. The translation is CASSRGQGRTEAFF.